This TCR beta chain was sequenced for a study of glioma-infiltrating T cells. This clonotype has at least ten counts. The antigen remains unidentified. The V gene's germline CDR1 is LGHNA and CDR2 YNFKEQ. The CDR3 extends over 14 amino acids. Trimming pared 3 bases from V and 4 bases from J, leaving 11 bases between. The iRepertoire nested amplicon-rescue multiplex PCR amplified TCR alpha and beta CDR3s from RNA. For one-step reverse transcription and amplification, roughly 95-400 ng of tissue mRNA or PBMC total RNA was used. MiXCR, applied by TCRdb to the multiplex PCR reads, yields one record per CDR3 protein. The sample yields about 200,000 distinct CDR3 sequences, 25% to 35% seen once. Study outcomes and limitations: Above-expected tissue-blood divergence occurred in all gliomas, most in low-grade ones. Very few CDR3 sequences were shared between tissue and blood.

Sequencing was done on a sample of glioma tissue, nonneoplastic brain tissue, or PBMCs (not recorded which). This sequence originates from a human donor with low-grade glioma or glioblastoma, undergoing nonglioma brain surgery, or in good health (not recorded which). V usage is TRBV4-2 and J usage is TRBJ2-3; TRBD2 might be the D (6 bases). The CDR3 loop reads CASSQTTGADTQYF. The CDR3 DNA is TGTGCCAGCAGCCAGACAACGGGAGCAGATACGCAGTATTTT.